The present T cell receptor (beta chain) was sequenced within a study of T cell changes during pregnancy in multiple sclerosis. This CDR3 has 14 amino acids. Per the germline V gene, CDR1 is MNHNY and CDR2 is SVGAGI (reference sequence). V was clipped by 7 bases and J by 2 bases, with 15 bases between them. Repertoires were generated with immunoSEQ multiplex PCR, while TCRdb's copy carries only in-frame clones and drops some. Of roughly 40,000 clones in the sample, roughly 90% were seen once. The V and J genes are TRBV6-6 and TRBJ2-7; tentative D call: TRBD1 (5 bases). This TCR derives from a female donor with multiple sclerosis, enrolled in a pregnancy study. Here the sequenced sample was CD8+ T cells from peripheral blood mononuclear cells, taken in the first trimester of pregnancy. The CDR3 loop is CASTEQVPPYEQYF. The CDR3 DNA reads TGTGCCAGCACCGAACAGGTGCCCCCCTACGAGCAGTACTTC.